This passage covers 32 T cell receptor beta chains from one sample sequenced in a study of esophageal squamous cell carcinoma under preoperative chemotherapy. Time point in this sample: after preoperative PTX-NDP chemotherapy. Via MiXCR, TCRdb re-called the PCR reads, giving one row per CDR3 protein. Seen here are around 11,000 distinct CDR3 sequences, roughly 60% observed once, and the top ten hold 25% to 30%. The sample was taken from a patient given preoperative chemotherapy. These receptor sequences come from a human donor with esophageal squamous cell carcinoma. The donor label of this sample is uncertain.

As regards this clonotype: This may stem from a read error, because a much larger clone lies one nucleotide away. It is unclear where the CDR3 begins or ends on the DNA, so no DNA is shown, and the CDR3 is as TCRdb lists it. The J gene is TRBJ2-1, the V gene TRBV12-3 or TRBV12-4; no DNA check was done on the table's D call, TRBD1. The CDR3 is 16 amino acids long, termini counted. CDR3 amino acids: CASSFAPGAGQYEQLF.

This chain joins TRBV6-1 and TRBJ2-1; 9 bases map to TRBD1. The V gene's germline CDR1 is MNHNS and CDR2 SASEGT. The CDR3 has 17 amino acids. V was pared by 6 bases and J by 6 bases, with 15 bases of the junction left unmatched. The CDR3 bases are TGTGCCAGCAGCTCCGGGACAGGGTCATCGTCCGGCAATGAGCAGTTCTTC. Encoded protein: CASSSGTGSSSGNEQFF.

The CDR3 spells CASSYSTGGGTGELFF. Here the CDR3 DNA reads TGTGCCAGCAGTTACTCGACAGGGGGCGGAACCGGGGAGCTGTTTTTT. V and J are TRBV6-5 and TRBJ2-2; TRBD1 aligns across 10 bases. The length of the CDR3 is 16 residues. CDR1 and CDR2 (germline): MNHEY, SVGAGI. J was trimmed by 5 bases and V by 0 bases; bases with no gene match: 3.

The chain recombines TRBV6-5 with TRBJ2-1; the D is unclear. The DNA end favors TRBJ2-7, so the J call may be wrong. The CDR3 is made up of 14 amino acids. Germline-derived CDR1 and CDR2 are MNHEY and SVGAGI. The DNA for the CDR3 is TGTGCCAGCAGTCCCTCGTCAACCTACAATGAGCAGTACTTC. It is translated as CASSPSSTYNEQYF.

This rearrangement joins TRBV6-1 to TRBJ2-3; D may be TRBD1 (5 bases). The DNA end is more similar to TRBJ2-7, so the J call may be wrong. The CDR3 has 16 residues. The germline V gene has CDR1 MNHNS and CDR2 SASEGT. The CDR3 reads CASRVLGRSYKNTQYF. The DNA of the CDR3 is TGTGCCAGCCGCGTCTTGGGGCGGAGCTACAAAAACACGCAGTACTTC.

The J gene is TRBJ2-5, the V gene TRBV6-1; 13 positions agree with TRBD2. Germline V gene sequence: CDR1 MNHNS, CDR2 SASEGT. This CDR3 spans 16 amino acids. V trimming: 5 bases; J trimming: 5 bases; junction bases outside the gene matches: 8. Here the CDR3 DNA reads TGTGCCAGCAGTCCCCGGACTAGCGGGAGCCAGGAGACCCAGTACTTC. Translation: CASSPRTSGSQETQYF.

This sequence joins TRBV3-1 and TRBJ2-1; a possible D gene is TRBD2 (5 bases). The CDR3 totals 14 residues. Trimming cost V 2 bases and J 2 bases, with 7 bases left between them. The germline V gene encodes CDR1 LGHDT and CDR2 YNNKEL (reference sequence). The CDR3 nucleotides are TGTGCCAGCAGCCAAACGGGGACCTACAATGAGCAGTTCTTC. It codes for CASSQTGTYNEQFF.

This chain connects TRBV6-1 to TRBJ2-2; TRBD2 agrees at 7 bases. This CDR3 has 16 amino acids. From germline, CDR1 is MNHNS and CDR2 SASEGT. The V and J ends lost 6 bases and 4 bases, in that order; junction bases with no gene match: 11. In nucleotides, the CDR3 is TGTGCCAGCAGCCCCTTCGGAGGGAGGGGCACCGGGGAGCTGTTTTTT. Protein product: CASSPFGGRGTGELFF.

This clonotype was counted many times. This chain connects TRBV6-1 to TRBJ1-1; D remains unclear. The CDR3 sequence is 15 residues long. V lost 7 bases to trimming and J lost 6 bases, with 21 bases between them. Per germline, CDR1 MNHNS and CDR2 SASEGT. This CDR3 reads CASTPTVGPTAEAFF. Here the CDR3 DNA reads TGTGCCAGCACTCCAACGGTAGGGCCTACGGCTGAAGCTTTCTTT.

J is TRBJ2-1 and V is TRBV12-5; no definite D call. V dropped 0 bases and J dropped 0 bases, with 9 bases sitting between them. CDR1 is LGHNT, CDR2 FRNRAP, per germline. There are 16 residues in the CDR3. The CDR3 DNA is TGTGCTAGTGGTTTGGTACTTCGGAGCTCCTACAATGAGCAGTTCTTC. Translated, it gives CASGLVLRSSYNEQFF.

V is TRBV7-2 and J is TRBJ2-1; TRBD1 matches 12 bases. The CDR3 is 17 amino acids. The J segment lost 5 bases and the V segment lost 4 bases, leaving 9 bases of the junction unmatched. Germline V gene lookup returns CDR1 SGHTA and CDR2 FQGNSA. CDR3 sequence (DNA): TGTGCCAGCAGCTGGGACAGGGGGCAGGGGTCCCACAATGAGCAGTTCTTC. It yields the protein CASSWDRGQGSHNEQFF.

A note on this clonotype: Germline is not matched at one junction end, which may reflect a read error. This rearrangement joins TRBV6-1 to TRBJ2-4; D is possibly TRBD1 (5 bases). The CDR3 is made up of 16 amino acids. Germline assignment: CDR1 MNHNS and CDR2 SASEGT. The CDR3 protein is CASSVAVRWATDIQYF. CDR3 bases: TGTGCCAGCAGTGTCGCGGTGCGGTGGGCGACAGATATTCAGTATTTC.

This clonotype turned up a few times. One end of the junction is discordant with germline, which a read error may explain. The rearrangement uses TRBV6-1 and TRBJ2-5; D could derive from TRBD1 or TRBD2 (5 bases each). This CDR3 has 16 amino acids. Looked up from germline, CDR1 is MNHNS and CDR2 is SASEGT. The CDR3 loop is CASSGFGGSDKETQYF. The CDR3 DNA reads as TGTGCCAGCAGTGGGTTTGGGGGAAGCGACAAAGAGACGCAGTACTTC.

This clonotype occurred a few times. The rearrangement uses TRBV27 and TRBJ2-1; perhaps TRBD2 as D (6 bases). The DNA end is more similar to TRBJ2-7, so the J call may be wrong. CDR3 length equals 12 residues. Germline CDR1 and CDR2: MNHEY and SMNVEV (reference sequence). The CDR3 spells CASIGGEYEQYF. The CDR3, as DNA: TGTGCCAGCATCGGCGGGGAGTACGAGCAGTACTTC.

The V gene is TRBV6-1, the J gene TRBJ2-1; 10 bases map to TRBD2. The germline gives CDR1 MNHNS, CDR2 SASEGT. V lost 1 base and J lost 3; bases outside the gene matches: 3. The CDR3 is made up of 16 amino acids. CDR3 sequence reads: CASSEGAGGIYNEQFF. CDR3 in DNA: TGTGCCAGCAGTGAAGGAGCGGGAGGGATCTACAATGAGCAGTTCTTC.

The genes are TRBV6-1 and TRBJ2-7; 11 bases match TRBD1. V shed 4 bases, J shed 0 bases, and the junction held 5 bases outside the gene matches. CDR1 and CDR2 from the germline V gene are MNHNS and SASEGT. The CDR3 extends over 16 amino acids. CDR3 amino acids: CASSGKGQGDSYEQYF. CDR3 bases: TGTGCCAGCAGTGGAAAGGGACAGGGGGACTCCTACGAGCAGTACTTC.

This clonotype was detected ten times or more. J is TRBJ2-1 and V is TRBV10-1, with TRBD1 identical over 7 bases. From germline, CDR1 is WNHNN and CDR2 SYGVQD (reference sequence). The CDR3 loop spans 14 amino acids. The V gene end was trimmed by 5 bases and the J gene end by 2 bases; junction bases not matched to a gene: 3. The CDR3 DNA follows: TGCGCCAGCAGTCCCGGGACAGCCTACAATGAGCAGTTCTTC. Protein product: CASSPGTAYNEQFF.

V gene TRBV11-1 combines with J gene TRBJ2-3; D not certain. V shed 4 bases and J shed 4 bases, with 12 bases lying between them. The CDR3 runs to 14 residues. Germline lookup yields CDR1 SGHAT and CDR2 FQDESV (reference sequence). The CDR3 region is CASSSRKGPDTQYF. The CDR3 DNA reads TGTGCCAGCAGCTCCCGGAAAGGACCAGATACGCAGTATTTT.

This chain joins TRBV7-2 and TRBJ1-1; D gene uncertain. The CDR3 runs 14 residues. V lost 3 bases and J lost 1, with 9 bases in between. Germline assignment: CDR1 SGHTA and CDR2 FQGNSA. The CDR3 sequence is CASSLIGSNTEAFF. In nucleotides, the CDR3 is TGTGCCAGCAGCTTGATAGGGTCGAACACTGAAGCTTTCTTT.

A word on this clonotype: It may be a read error: a sequence one base away is much more abundant. This chain joins TRBV20-1 and TRBJ2-1; 13 bases are a match to TRBD2. CDR1 and CDR2 from the germline V gene are DFQATT and SNEGSKA (reference sequence). V lost 3 bases and J lost 13; bases outside the gene matches: 33. This CDR3 spans 22 amino acids. The CDR3 DNA sequence: TGCAGTGCTAGCCGGGACGGGACTAGCGGGGCCGGAGCGTCGGTGCGCCAAGAGACCCAGTTCTTC. It codes for CSASRDGTSGAGASVRQETQFF.

Details on this clonotype: One junction end does not reproduce the germline sequence, and a read error may be involved. The chain combines TRBV27 with TRBJ2-1; D not resolved. The germline gives CDR1 MNHEY, CDR2 SMNVEV (reference sequence). The CDR3 consists of 13 residues. The DNA of the CDR3 is TGTGCCAGCAGGTTAGCTGCCCGAGAGAAGCAGTTCTTT. Its translation is CASRLAAREKQFF.

V gene TRBV7-3 combines with J gene TRBJ2-5; 10 nucleotides align to TRBD2. The CDR3 is 15 amino acids. Trimming removed 5 bases from V and 11 bases from J; junction bases left unmatched: 14. Per germline, CDR1 SGHTA and CDR2 FQGTGA. The CDR3 nucleotides read TGTGCCAGCAGCGAAGGGACTAGCGTAGACAATGAGCAGTACTTC. Translated: CASSEGTSVDNEQYF.

The V gene is TRBV6-1, the J gene TRBJ2-4; TRBD2 matches 12 bases. Germline CDR1 is MNHNS and CDR2 is SASEGT. V lost 1 base and J lost 13; bases outside the gene matches: 5. CDR3 length: 14 amino acids. This CDR3 is CASSEGTSGARQYF. The CDR3 DNA is TGTGCCAGCAGTGAAGGGACTAGCGGGGCGCGGCAGTACTTC.

The chain employs TRBV6-1 and TRBJ2-3, with D unresolved. Trimming took off 9 bases at V and 0 bases at J, with 10 bases between the two ends. The CDR3 length is 13 residues. The germline V gene encodes CDR1 MNHNS and CDR2 SASEGT. The CDR3 DNA sequence: TGTGCCAGTCAAGCCCCTAGCACAGATACGCAGTATTTT. This translates into CASQAPSTDTQYF.

With respect to this clonotype: Sequence at one end of the junction differs from germline and may be a read error. This chain uses TRBV6-1 with TRBJ2-1; the D is unclear. The J call may be in error: the DNA end matches TRBJ2-7 better. This CDR3 contains 12 residues. Germline V gene data show CDR1 as MNHNS and CDR2 as SASEGT. For the CDR3, the DNA is TGTGCCAGGAGTGTGAGCAGAGATAAGCAGTACTTC. Amino acid sequence: CARSVSRDKQYF.

V and J are TRBV11-2 and TRBJ2-5; 8 bases match TRBD1. With the DNA end fitting TRBJ2-7 better, the J assignment may be wrong. The germline V gene encodes CDR1 SGHAT and CDR2 FQNNGV. The CDR3 has 14 amino acids. The CDR3: CASSRLQGGYEQYF. In DNA, the CDR3 is TGTGCCAGCAGCCGTTTACAGGGGGGTTACGAGCAGTACTTC.

As for this clonotype: At one end, the junction sequence differs from germline, possibly due to a read error. This chain links TRBV10-3 with TRBJ2-2; D is unclear. The CDR3 extends over 12 amino acids. Germline V gene lookup returns CDR1 ENHRY and CDR2 SYGVKD. Here the CDR3 reads CEGCANTGEQFF. The CDR3 DNA follows: TGTGAGGGCTGTGCGAACACCGGTGAGCAGTTTTTC.

This clonotype was seen a handful of times. V and J are TRBV6-1 and TRBJ2-3, with 8 bases fitting TRBD2. Unmatched junction bases numbered 10, after V lost 7 bases and J lost 4 bases. Germline assignment: CDR1 MNHNS and CDR2 SASEGT. This CDR3 comprises 15 residues. The CDR3 DNA is TGTGCCAGCACCCAAAAGCGGGAGTGGGCAGATACGCAGTATTTT. It translates to CASTQKREWADTQYF.

This chain links TRBV6-1 with TRBJ2-1; D might be TRBD1 (5 bases). Matching the DNA end better, TRBJ2-5 makes the J call doubtful. This CDR3 is 15 amino acids long. Germline assignment: CDR1 MNHNS and CDR2 SASEGT. The CDR3 protein is CASSERTLKTETQYF. The CDR3 region has the DNA TGTGCCAGCAGTGAAAGGACACTAAAAACGGAGACCCAGTACTTC.

The J gene is TRBJ2-1, the V gene TRBV6-1, with D possibly matching TRBD2 (6 bases). In germline, CDR1 is MNHNS, CDR2 SASEGT. This CDR3 is built from 16 residues. V lost 4 bases to trimming and J lost 10 bases, with 23 bases between them. This CDR3 is CASSGGPNLAYYEQFF. Written as DNA, the CDR3 is TGTGCCAGCAGTGGGGGCCCCAATCTAGCGTACTACGAGCAGTTCTTC.

To note about this clonotype: A read error may account for a junction end that differs from germline. DNA for the CDR3: TGTCCCAGCACGGGGAGGGGCCGCAAAGACACGCAGTATTTT. As protein: CPSTGRGRKDTQYF. V and J are TRBV6-1 and TRBJ2-3, with TRBD2 matching over 7 bases. Per germline, CDR1 MNHNS and CDR2 SASEGT. The CDR3 has 14 residues.

This sequence joins TRBV7-2 and TRBJ2-5; D possibly matches TRBD1 or TRBD2 (6 bases each). The tail of the sequence fits TRBJ2-7 better, so the J call may be wrong. The CDR3 is 13 amino acids. Germline-derived CDR1 and CDR2 are SGHTA and FQGNSA. The CDR3 reads CASSFGGGYEQYF. CDR3 coding DNA: TGTGCCAGCAGCTTCGGAGGGGGCTACGAGCAGTACTTC.